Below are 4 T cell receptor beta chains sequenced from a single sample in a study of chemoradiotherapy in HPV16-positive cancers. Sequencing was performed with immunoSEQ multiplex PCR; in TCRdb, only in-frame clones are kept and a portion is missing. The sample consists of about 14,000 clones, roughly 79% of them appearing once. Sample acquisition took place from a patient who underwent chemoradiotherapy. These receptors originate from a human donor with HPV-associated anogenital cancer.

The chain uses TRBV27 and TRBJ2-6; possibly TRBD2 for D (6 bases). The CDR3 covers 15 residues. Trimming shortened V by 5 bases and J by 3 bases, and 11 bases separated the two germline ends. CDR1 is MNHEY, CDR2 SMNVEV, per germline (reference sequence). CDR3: CASSRGGHGANVLTF. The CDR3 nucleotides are TGTGCCAGCAGTAGGGGAGGCCATGGGGCCAACGTCCTGACTTTC.

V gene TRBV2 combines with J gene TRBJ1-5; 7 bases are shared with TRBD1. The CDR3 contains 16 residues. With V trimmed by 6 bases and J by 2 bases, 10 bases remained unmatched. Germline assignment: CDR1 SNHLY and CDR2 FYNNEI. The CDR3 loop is CASSALQGIGNQPQHF. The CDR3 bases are TGTGCCAGCAGCGCCTTACAGGGGATCGGCAATCAGCCCCAGCATTTT.

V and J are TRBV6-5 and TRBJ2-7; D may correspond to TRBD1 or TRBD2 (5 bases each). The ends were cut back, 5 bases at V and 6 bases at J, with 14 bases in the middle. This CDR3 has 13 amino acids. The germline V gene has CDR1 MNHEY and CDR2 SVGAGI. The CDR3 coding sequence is TGTGCCAGCAGTAGGGGAGCACATGCCGAGCAGTACTTC. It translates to CASSRGAHAEQYF.

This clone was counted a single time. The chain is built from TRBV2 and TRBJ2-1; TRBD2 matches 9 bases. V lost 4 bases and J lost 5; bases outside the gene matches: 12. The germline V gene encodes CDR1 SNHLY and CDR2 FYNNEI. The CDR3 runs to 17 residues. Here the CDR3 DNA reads TGTGCCAGCAGTGCCCGTCCACTAGCGGGTCCAAACAATGAGCAGTTCTTC. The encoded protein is CASSARPLAGPNNEQFF.